These 27 T cell receptor beta chains were all obtained from the same sample, sequenced in a study of CD8+CD57+ T cells in acquired aplastic anemia (dated by TCRdb to between 2018 and 2020). Patients chosen for sequencing had shown expansion of CD8+CD57+ cells by flow cytometry. The sample was run on an Illumina HiSeq 2000. Genomic DNA was used as template for profiling of TCR beta VDJ combinations and CDR3 sequences. The raw public data were reprocessed by TCRdb itself: fastp quality trimming at Q25, MiXCR clonotype calling, in-frame beta chains only. CDR3 protein sequences are deduplicated, and each keeps its most common genes and DNA. Counted in this sample were 190,000 or so distinct CDR3 sequences; approximately 48% of them appeared once. Together, the top ten hold about 1.8% of the sample. Sequencing was performed on sorted CD4+, CD8+, or CD8+CD57+ T cells (not recorded which) from PBMCs. The receptor set was obtained from a human donor with aplastic anemia.

As regards this clonotype: At one end, the junction sequence differs from germline, possibly due to a read error. This chain joins TRBV25-1 and TRBJ1-4; 7 bases agree with TRBD1. Germline loops: CDR1 MGHDK, CDR2 SYGVNS. CDR3 length: 13 amino acids. CDR3 sequence reads: CASLGQINEKLVF. CDR3 nucleotides: TGTGCCAGCCTGGGACAGATTAATGAAAAACTGGTTTTT.

The rearrangement links TRBV4-1 to TRBJ2-4; possibly TRBD1 for D (6 bases). The CDR3 covers 18 residues. Germline V gene sequence: CDR1 MGHRA, CDR2 YSYEKL. V lost 2 bases and J 0 bases, leaving 17 bases between the germline ends. This CDR3 is CASSQIGQQGLAKNIQYF. Written as DNA, the CDR3 is TGCGCCAGCAGCCAAATAGGGCAACAGGGTCTAGCCAAAAACATTCAGTACTTC.

V gene TRBV2 combines with J gene TRBJ2-2, with D perhaps matching TRBD1 (6 bases). In germline, CDR1 is SNHLY, CDR2 FYNNEI. Trimming shortened V by 2 bases and J by 1 base, and 8 bases separated the two germline ends. CDR3 length equals 15 residues. In DNA form, the CDR3 reads TGTGCCAGCAGTGAAACAGGGTGGAACACCGGGGAGCTGTTTTTT. Translation gives CASSETGWNTGELFF.

This clonotype was counted a few times. The genes are TRBV12-3 or TRBV12-4 and TRBJ2-3, with 15 bases identical to TRBD2. Trimming cost V 5 bases and J 3 bases; bases outside gene matches: 15. This CDR3 comprises 20 residues. The CDR3 DNA reads as TGTGCCAGCAGTCGTTTCCCGGGACTAGCGGGGGGACGGTATACAGATACGCAGTATTTT. Translated, it gives CASSRFPGLAGGRYTDTQYF.

With respect to this clonotype: This may stem from a read error, because a much larger clone lies one nucleotide away. This chain uses TRBV5-4 with TRBJ1-1; no firm D call. Germline assignment: CDR1 SGHNT and CDR2 YYREEE (reference sequence). There are 12 residues in the CDR3. Trimming took off 7 bases at V and 2 bases at J, with 9 bases between the two ends. The CDR3 region is CASGSLNTEAFF. The CDR3 coding sequence is TGTGCCAGCGGAAGTCTCAACACTGAAGCTTTCTTT. Full variable domain (outside the CDR3, taken from reference TRBV5-4 and TRBJ1-1): ETGVTQSPTHLIKTRGQQVTLRCSSQSGHNTVSWYQQALGQGPQFIFQYYREEENGRGNFPPRFSGLQFPNYSSELNVNALELDDSALYLCASGSLNTEAFFGQGTRLTVV.

This clonotype was seen a handful of times. This sequence joins TRBV20-1 and TRBJ1-2; the match to TRBD1 covers 7 bases. The germline V gene encodes CDR1 DFQATT and CDR2 SNEGSKA (reference sequence). This CDR3 is built from 14 residues. The J segment lost 0 bases and the V segment lost 5 bases, leaving 6 bases of the junction unmatched. CDR3 DNA sequence: TGCAGTGCTCACCGGGACAGAGCTAACTATGGCTACACCTTC. This gives the protein CSAHRDRANYGYTF.

V and J are TRBV2 and TRBJ1-6; tentatively, D is TRBD1 (6 bases). Germline-derived CDR1 and CDR2 are SNHLY and FYNNEI. V shed 7 bases and J shed 3 bases, with 13 bases lying between them. The CDR3 has 15 amino acids. The DNA for the CDR3 is TGTGCCAGCACTACGATGACAGGCTATAATTCACCCCTCCACTTT. As protein: CASTTMTGYNSPLHF.

Only a few counts were recorded for this clonotype. The chain is built from TRBV27 and TRBJ1-2; D is undetermined. CDR1 and CDR2 from the germline V gene are MNHEY and SMNVEV (reference sequence). The CDR3 consists of 15 residues. V lost 3 bases, J lost 0 bases, and 11 bases lay in between. The CDR3 sequence: CASSFIGGANYGYTF. In nucleotides, the CDR3 is TGTGCCAGCAGTTTCATAGGAGGAGCTAACTATGGCTACACCTTC.

This clonotype appeared many times. This chain links TRBV7-3 with TRBJ1-3; TRBD1 is a possible D gene (5 bases). CDR3 length equals 14 residues. Trimming shortened V by 5 bases and J by 0 bases, and 8 bases separated the two germline ends. Looked up from germline, CDR1 is SGHTA and CDR2 is FQGTGA. The CDR3, as DNA: TGTGCCAGCAGCCGCGACAGCTCTGGAAACACCATATATTTT. This encodes CASSRDSSGNTIYF.

This clonotype showed up just a few times. CDR3 loop: CASSLWGEGYTF. Here the CDR3 DNA reads TGTGCCAGCAGCTTATGGGGGGAAGGCTACACCTTC. The genes are TRBV7-9 and TRBJ1-2; D possibly corresponds to TRBD1 (5 bases). V shed 2 bases and J shed 8 bases, with 9 bases lying between them. The CDR3 totals 12 residues. Germline CDR1 is SEHNR and CDR2 is FQNEAQ (reference sequence).

This clonotype was detected only a few times. The V gene is TRBV19, the J gene TRBJ2-1; D is ambiguous. The CDR3 contains 10 residues. Germline lookup yields CDR1 LNHDA and CDR2 SQIVND (reference sequence). V was trimmed by 8 bases and J by 4 bases, leaving 3 bases between them. The CDR3 bases are TGTGCCAGTGGATACAATGAGCAGTTCTTC. It yields the protein CASGYNEQFF.

This chain links TRBV5-1 with TRBJ1-6, with 8 nucleotides matching TRBD1. J was trimmed by 8 bases and V by 0 bases; bases with no gene match: 1. This CDR3 comprises 14 residues. Germline assignment: CDR1 SGHRS and CDR2 YFSETQ. CDR3 residues: CASSLGGQDSPLHF. The CDR3 DNA reads as TGCGCCAGCAGCTTGGGGGGACAGGATTCACCCCTCCACTTT.

There are many counts of this clonotype. The chain carries TRBV20-1 and TRBJ2-2, with D possibly called TRBD1 or TRBD2 (6 bases each). Trimming left V 0 bases short and J 6 bases short, with 11 bases between. Germline assignment: CDR1 DFQATT and CDR2 SNEGSKA (reference sequence). The CDR3 runs 14 residues. CDR3 in DNA: TGCAGTGCTAGAGAAGAGGGGGGTGCCGGGGAGCTGTTTTTT. Residues: CSAREEGGAGELFF.

V usage is TRBV10-1 and J usage is TRBJ2-7, with 14 bases aligning to TRBD2. In germline, CDR1 is WNHNN, CDR2 SYGVQD (reference sequence). The CDR3 spans 19 residues. V trimming: 6 bases; J trimming: 6 bases; junction bases outside the gene matches: 19. In nucleotides, the CDR3 is TGCGCCAGCAGGTCGGAGACTAGCGGGAGGGCCTACGCCTGCGTCGAGCAGTACTTC. Amino acid sequence: CASRSETSGRAYACVEQYF.

The gene calls are TRBV20-1 and TRBJ1-6, with 9 positions matching TRBD1. The CDR3 covers 16 residues. CDR1 is DFQATT and CDR2 is SNEGSKA in the germline V gene (reference sequence). After removal of 5 bases from V and 6 bases from J, the junction contained 11 bases not matched to a gene. The CDR3 DNA follows: TGCAGTGCTGCCCTCTTAACGGGACAGGGTAATTCACCCCTCCACTTT. Translated, it gives CSAALLTGQGNSPLHF.

The sample holds one count of this clonotype. The genes are TRBV19 and TRBJ2-7; no definite D call. Germline V gene lookup returns CDR1 LNHDA and CDR2 SQIVND (reference sequence). This CDR3 spans 14 amino acids. V dropped 5 bases and J dropped 0 bases, with 11 bases sitting between them. This chain's CDR3 is CASSPQSSSYEQYF. The CDR3 nucleotides are TGTGCCAGTAGTCCCCAGTCAAGCTCCTACGAGCAGTACTTC. Variable domain in full (rest from reference TRBV19 and TRBJ2-7): DGGITQSPKYLFRKEGQNVTLSCEQNLNHDAMYWYRQDPGQGLRLIYYSQIVNDFQKGDIAEGYSVSREKKESFPLTVTSAQKNPTAFYLCASSPQSSSYEQYFGPGTRLTVT.

This clonotype was observed at least ten times. The gene calls are TRBV12-3 or TRBV12-4 and TRBJ2-3, with 13 bases lining up with TRBD2. CDR3 size: 16 residues. With 7 bases clipped from V and 2 bases from J, the junction kept 6 bases outside the gene matches. CDR3 protein: CASTETSGGATDTQYF. The CDR3, as DNA: TGTGCCAGCACCGAAACTAGCGGGGGGGCCACAGATACGCAGTATTTT.

The chain is built from TRBV2 and TRBJ1-2; D might be TRBD1 (5 bases). The V end lost 1 base, the J end lost 4 bases, and 13 bases lay between the germline ends. Germline loops: CDR1 SNHLY, CDR2 FYNNEI. CDR3 size: 15 residues. CDR3 DNA: TGTGCCAGCAGTGAAGGGCAGGGCGGCGGCTATGGCTACACCTTC. Translation gives CASSEGQGGGYGYTF.

The chain combines TRBV2 with TRBJ2-7, with TRBD1 identical over 9 bases. The CDR3 sequence is 15 residues long. Per germline, CDR1 SNHLY and CDR2 FYNNEI. Losses at the gene ends were 6 bases for V and 5 bases for J; bases not matched to a gene: 11. Here the CDR3 DNA reads TGTGCCAGCAGCTATGGACAGGGGCAAATCCACGAGCAGTACTTC. This gives the protein CASSYGQGQIHEQYF. Full variable domain (remainder filled in from reference TRBV2 and TRBJ2-7): EPEVTQTPSHQVTQMGQEVILRCVPISNHLYFYWYRQILGQKVEFLVSFYNNEISEKSEIFDDQFSVERPDGSNFTLKIRSTKLEDSAMYFCASSYGQGQIHEQYFGPGTRLTVT.

V is TRBV5-1 and J is TRBJ1-1; TRBD1 aligns across 8 bases. CDR1 and CDR2 from the germline V gene are SGHRS and YFSETQ. Unmatched junction bases numbered 5, after V lost 0 bases and J lost 4 bases. The CDR3 totals 15 residues. In nucleotides, the CDR3 is TGCGCCAGCAGCTTGGGGGACAGGTGGAGCACTGAAGCTTTCTTT. The encoded protein is CASSLGDRWSTEAFF.

The V and J genes are TRBV2 and TRBJ1-2; tentative D call: TRBD1 (5 bases). The CDR3 runs to 13 residues. Germline V lookup: CDR1 SNHLY, CDR2 FYNNEI. V was pared by 6 bases and J by 4 bases, with 12 bases between. CDR3 in DNA: TGTGCCAGCAGGTCCGGGACTGGCTATGGCTACACCTTC. Protein sequence: CASRSGTGYGYTF.

This clonotype has ten or more counts. The chain links TRBV20-1 to TRBJ2-4; weak D call: TRBD2 (5 bases). Germline V gene sequence: CDR1 DFQATT, CDR2 SNEGSKA (reference sequence). The CDR3 extends over 13 amino acids. V gave up 3 bases and J gave up 6 bases, with 12 bases separating them. CDR3 sequence: CSASPSRRNIQYF. The CDR3 nucleotides read TGCAGTGCTAGTCCTAGCCGGAGAAACATTCAGTACTTC.

This clonotype has a handful of counts. The genes are TRBV19 and TRBJ2-5; the D is unclear. V lost 3 bases and J 2 bases, leaving 7 bases between the germline ends. Germline V CDR1 and CDR2: LNHDA, SQIVND (reference sequence). The CDR3 spans 13 residues. Here the CDR3 DNA reads TGTGCCAGTAGTATTGTTGGGCAAGAGACCCAGTACTTC. It translates to CASSIVGQETQYF. Full variable domain (outside the CDR3, taken from reference TRBV19 and TRBJ2-5): DGGITQSPKYLFRKEGQNVTLSCEQNLNHDAMYWYRQDPGQGLRLIYYSQIVNDFQKGDIAEGYSVSREKKESFPLTVTSAQKNPTAFYLCASSIVGQETQYFGPGTRLLVL.

This clonotype was recorded at least ten times. V and J are TRBV5-1 and TRBJ2-7, with D tentatively TRBD1 or TRBD2 (5 bases each). The germline V and J ends were trimmed by 0 bases and 1 base, with 17 bases remaining between them. The CDR3 is 17 residues long. Germline V gene lookup returns CDR1 SGHRS and CDR2 YFSETQ. The CDR3 protein is CASSLAGPTTPSYEQYF. The CDR3 DNA reads as TGCGCCAGCAGCTTGGCGGGACCCACAACCCCATCCTACGAGCAGTACTTC.

With respect to this clonotype: This clone may be a read error of a much larger clone one base away. The chain joins TRBV5-6 to TRBJ2-5; D remains unclear. CDR3 length: 13 amino acids. In germline, CDR1 is SGHDT, CDR2 YYEEEE. CDR3 DNA: TGTGCCAGCAGCTTGGTCCATCAAGAGGCCCAGTACTTC. Translation: CASSLVHQEAQYF.

This clonotype was picked up many times. The rearrangement joins TRBV2 to TRBJ1-2, with TRBD1 identical over 8 bases. There are 13 residues in the CDR3. The germline V gene encodes CDR1 SNHLY and CDR2 FYNNEI. The J segment lost 5 bases and the V segment lost 6 bases, leaving 5 bases of the junction unmatched. CDR3 coding DNA: TGTGCCAGCAGCCCCGGGACAGGATATGGCTACACCTTC. It codes for CASSPGTGYGYTF.

There are many counts of this clonotype. The chain carries TRBV12-3 or TRBV12-4 and TRBJ2-1; 9 bases align to TRBD2. The CDR3 has 15 amino acids. V shed 11 bases and J 5 bases; nucleotides not matched to a gene: 13. CDR3 bases: TGTGCCCTATCTATTGGGAGCGGGGGGAACAATGAGCAGTTCTTC. Translating gives CALSIGSGGNNEQFF.